The clone carrying this TCR beta chain was recorded many times. Via MiXCR, TCRdb re-called the RT-PCR reads, giving one row per CDR3 protein. The table lists around 700,000 distinct CDR3 sequences, 14% of them singletons. The CDR3 runs 15 residues. Germline CDR1 reads MNHEY; CDR2 reads SVGAGI. Trimming stripped 0 bases from V and 5 bases from J, with 13 bases between. This TCR was recovered from a female donor in good health, serving as a healthy control. The sequenced sample was memory CD4+ T cells from blood. The chain couples TRBV6-5 to TRBJ1-1, with a possible D match to TRBD1 (5 bases). CDR3 bases: TGTGCCAGCAGTTACTCGTTGAGGGGAGGGACTGAAGCTTTCTTT. As protein: CASSYSLRGGTEAFF.